Shown below are 8 T cell receptor beta chains from a single sample sequenced in a study of shared clonotypes between healthy human individuals. TCRdb's copy holds only in-frame clones and misses some; the assay was immunoSEQ multiplex PCR. Of millions of clones listed, approximately 95% are singletons. Sequenced input: naive CD4+ T cells sorted from blood. Subset of the sample: CD45RA+ positively selected. The receptors were gathered from a man between 18 and 29 years old in good health.

Note on this clone: Possible read error: a much larger clone is one base away. The same CDR3 is also encoded by other DNA sequences in this sample. V usage is TRBV7-9 and J usage is TRBJ1-4; 7 bases agree with TRBD1. Germline lookup yields CDR1 SEHNR and CDR2 FQNEAQ (reference sequence). After removal of 5 bases from V and 0 bases from J, the junction contained 3 bases not matched to a gene. This CDR3 is 15 amino acids long. CDR3 amino acids: CASSPGQATNEKLFF. The CDR3 bases are TGTGCCAGCAGCCCTGGACAGGCAACTAATGAAAAACTGTTTTTT. Full variable domain (rest looked up from reference TRBV7-9 and TRBJ1-4): DTGVSQNPRHKITKRGQNVTFRCDPISEHNRLYWYRQTLGQGPEFLTYFQNEAQLEKSRLLSDRFSAERPKGSFSTLEIQRTEQGDSAMYLCASSPGQATNEKLFFGSGTQLSVL.

Note on this clone: Distinct nucleotide sequences in the sample also encode this CDR3. J is TRBJ2-7 and V is TRBV2; tentatively, D is TRBD2 (6 bases). V was pared by 6 bases and J by 0 bases, with 12 bases between. This CDR3 has 14 residues. Germline V CDR1 and CDR2: SNHLY, FYNNEI. CDR3 sequence: CASSERASSYEQYF. DNA for the CDR3: TGTGCCAGCAGCGAGCGGGCTAGCTCCTACGAGCAGTACTTC.

Note on this clone: The sample holds other DNA sequences that translate to the same CDR3. The V gene is TRBV7-9, the J gene TRBJ2-6; TRBD2 might be the D (5 bases). This CDR3 has 15 residues. Trimming stripped 1 base from V and 1 base from J, with 5 bases between. Germline-derived CDR1 and CDR2 are SEHNR and FQNEAQ (reference sequence). CDR3 loop: CASSLGGSGANVLTF. The CDR3 DNA reads TGTGCCAGCAGCTTAGGAGGGTCTGGGGCCAACGTCCTGACTTTC.

The J gene is TRBJ1-2, the V gene TRBV5-6, with TRBD1 matching over 8 bases. The CDR3 covers 15 residues. J was trimmed by 4 bases and V by 0 bases; bases with no gene match: 5. Germline V gene lookup returns CDR1 SGHDT and CDR2 YYEEEE. The CDR3: CASSLAGGGSYGYTF. The DNA of the CDR3 is TGTGCCAGCAGCTTGGCAGGGGGCGGTAGCTATGGCTACACCTTC.

This clone was seen a handful of times. CDR3 protein: CASGQGLYTF. The CDR3 DNA is TGTGCCAGCGGCCAGGGGCTCTACACCTTC. The chain links TRBV28 to TRBJ1-2; D might be TRBD1 (6 bases). CDR1 and CDR2 from the germline V gene are MDHEN and SYDVKM. The CDR3 has 10 residues. Trimming cost V 8 bases and J 10 bases, with 11 bases left between them.

The chain combines TRBV7-6 with TRBJ2-2, with TRBD1 identical over 7 bases. The CDR3 sequence is 14 residues long. Germline lookup yields CDR1 SGHVS and CDR2 FNYEAQ. Germline trimming cut 4 bases from V and 13 bases from J; bases unmatched to any gene: 12. In DNA, the CDR3 is TGTGCCAGCAGCTCCGCCCCTCCGGGACAGAGGCTGTTTTTT. This sequence encodes CASSSAPPGQRLFF.

This chain uses TRBV28 with TRBJ2-7; D might be TRBD1 (6 bases). The CDR3 runs to 13 residues. The germline V gene encodes CDR1 MDHEN and CDR2 SYDVKM. V shed 8 bases and J shed 6 bases, with 17 bases lying between them. Here the CDR3 reads CASVGQSQIEQYF. Written as DNA, the CDR3 is TGTGCCAGCGTAGGACAGTCTCAGATCGAGCAGTACTTC.

This clone was observed a single time. This chain links TRBV6-6 with TRBJ2-1; 9 nucleotides agree with TRBD2. The CDR3 is 15 residues long. Germline trimming cut 0 bases from V and 15 bases from J; bases unmatched to any gene: 12. CDR1 MNHNY and CDR2 SVGAGI come from the germline V gene (reference sequence). The CDR3 reads CASSYSETSGTVGFF. The CDR3 nucleotides are TGTGCCAGCAGTTACTCCGAGACTAGCGGTACGGTGGGGTTCTTC.